These T cell receptor beta chains were read from a single sample in a study of T cells in Graves' hyperthyroidism and ophthalmopathy. TCRdb fed the multiplex PCR reads into MiXCR, producing one record per CDR3 protein. This table has a few hundred thousand distinct CDR3 sequences, about a sixth appearing once. Sequenced material: blood. The receptor set was obtained from a woman aged 25 to 39 with Graves' hyperthyroidism. The CDR3 runs from the conserved cysteine through the conserved F or W. Each record gives: J gene, V gene, D gene, clone size, CDR3 protein, CDR3 DNA. A D gene is named only where the DNA matches it firmly. Clone size, where shown, is once, few, many, or a class for clones that have expanded.

>TRBJ1-5|TRBV3-1|NA|many
CASSQAAGYQPQHF
TGTGCCAGCAGCCAAGCAGCAGGGTATCAGCCCCAGCATTTT
>TRBJ2-1|TRBV7-3|TRBD2|few
CASSLRASGSWDEQFF
TGTGCCAGCAGCTTAAGGGCTAGCGGGAGTTGGGATGAGCAGTTCTTC
>TRBJ2-7|TRBV7-9|TRBD2|few
CASSFASGRAGEQYF
TGTGCCAGCAGCTTCGCAAGCGGGAGGGCCGGGGAGCAGTACTTC
>TRBJ2-1|TRBV7-3|TRBD2|NA
CASSLAGTRDSNEQFF
TGTGCCAGCAGCTTAGCCGGGACTAGAGACAGCAATGAGCAGTTCTTC
>TRBJ1-2|TRBV4-1|NA|NA
CATGTKPPYTF
TGCGCCACAGGGACAAAACCCCCCTACACCTTC
>TRBJ2-7|TRBV15|TRBD1|few
CATRGNRGTAYEQYF
TGTGCCACCAGGGGCAACAGGGGAACTGCCTACGAGCAGTACTTC
>TRBJ2-7|TRBV27|TRBD1|NA
CASGGQEVYEQYF
TGTGCCAGCGGCGGACAGGAGGTCTACGAGCAGTACTTC
>TRBJ2-6|TRBV6-1|NA|NA
CASSDGDAGANVLTF
TGTGCCAGCAGCGATGGGGATGCTGGGGCCAACGTCCTGACTTTC
>TRBJ2-5|TRBV28|TRBD1|NA
CASSFRTGEVQETQYF
TGTGCCAGCAGTTTCAGGACAGGGGAAGTCCAAGAGACCCAGTACTTC
>TRBJ2-1|TRBV12-5|NA|many
CASDSGRVNEQFF
TGTGCTAGTGACAGCGGTCGGGTAAATGAGCAGTTCTTC
>TRBJ2-5|TRBV12-3/TRBV12-4|NA|many
CASSLPSRDGQETQYF
TGTGCCAGCAGTTTACCTTCCCGGGACGGACAAGAGACCCAGTACTTC
>TRBJ1-1|TRBV6-1|NA|many
CASSELVSSNTEAFF
TGTGCCAGCAGTGAATTGGTCAGCTCGAACACTGAAGCTTTCTTT
>TRBJ2-7|TRBV6-2/TRBV6-3|NA|NA
CASRTPGSSYEQYF
TGTGCCAGCAGGACACCCGGGAGCTCCTACGAGCAGTACTTC
>TRBJ1-2|TRBV20-1|TRBD1|many
CSAPTQGAFYGYTF
TGCAGTGCTCCTACCCAGGGGGCGTTCTATGGCTACACCTTC
>TRBJ2-7|TRBV5-1|TRBD2|many
CASSFSSGGPEQYF
TGCGCCAGCAGCTTTAGTTCGGGAGGACCCGAGCAGTACTTC
>TRBJ2-1|TRBV7-9|TRBD2|NA
CASSRGVAGYNEQFF
TGTGCCAGCAGCCGGGGGGTAGCGGGTTATAATGAGCAGTTCTTC
>TRBJ2-5|TRBV27|NA|many
CASRAASGSQETQYF
TGTGCCAGCAGAGCAGCCTCCGGGAGTCAAGAGACCCAGTACTTC
>TRBJ2-1|TRBV27|NA|NA
CASSIAPNSYNEQFF
TGTGCCAGCAGTATCGCCCCCAACTCCTACAATGAGCAGTTCTTC
>TRBJ2-1|TRBV27|TRBD1|many
CASSPRRTGSSYNEQFF
TGTGCCAGCAGTCCCCGCCGGACAGGTAGCTCCTACAATGAGCAGTTCTTC
>TRBJ1-1|TRBV4-2|NA|few
CASSHSQRGGVPEAFF
TGTGCCAGCAGCCACTCCCAGCGGGGCGGGGTACCTGAAGCTTTCTTT
>TRBJ2-2|TRBV19|NA|once
CASSIWEWTGELFF
TGTGCCAGTAGTATTTGGGAGTGGACCGGGGAGCTGTTTTTT
>TRBJ2-2|TRBV11-2|TRBD2|many
CASSFPPGLAGTGELFF
TGTGCCAGCAGTTTTCCTCCGGGACTAGCGGGGACCGGGGAGCTGTTTTTT
>TRBJ2-5|TRBV28|TRBD2|many
CASSLLRTSAEETQYF
TGTGCCAGCAGTTTATTGAGAACTAGCGCGGAAGAGACCCAGTACTTC
>TRBJ1-2|TRBV12-3/TRBV12-4|NA|few
CASSTRGYGYTF
TGTGCCAGCAGTACCAGGGGTTATGGCTACACCTTC
>TRBJ2-7|TRBV4-2|NA|NA
CASSQEVGGRPYEQYF
TGTGCCAGCAGCCAAGAAGTAGGGGGGCGCCCCTACGAGCAGTACTTC
>TRBJ2-7|TRBV9|NA|NA
CASSATQVAYEQYF
TGTGCCAGCAGCGCCACCCAAGTAGCCTACGAGCAGTACTTC
>TRBJ2-7|TRBV19|TRBD2|few
CASSRLAASYEQYF
TGTGCCAGTAGTCGGCTAGCGGCCTCCTACGAGCAGTACTTC
>TRBJ2-1|TRBV4-1|NA|few
CASSQDLPTPYNEQFF
TGCGCCAGCAGCCAAGATCTCCCTACTCCCTACAATGAGCAGTTCTTC
>TRBJ2-7|TRBV29-1|TRBD2|many
CSVWTSGSYEQYF
TGCAGCGTTTGGACTAGCGGGAGCTACGAGCAGTACTTC